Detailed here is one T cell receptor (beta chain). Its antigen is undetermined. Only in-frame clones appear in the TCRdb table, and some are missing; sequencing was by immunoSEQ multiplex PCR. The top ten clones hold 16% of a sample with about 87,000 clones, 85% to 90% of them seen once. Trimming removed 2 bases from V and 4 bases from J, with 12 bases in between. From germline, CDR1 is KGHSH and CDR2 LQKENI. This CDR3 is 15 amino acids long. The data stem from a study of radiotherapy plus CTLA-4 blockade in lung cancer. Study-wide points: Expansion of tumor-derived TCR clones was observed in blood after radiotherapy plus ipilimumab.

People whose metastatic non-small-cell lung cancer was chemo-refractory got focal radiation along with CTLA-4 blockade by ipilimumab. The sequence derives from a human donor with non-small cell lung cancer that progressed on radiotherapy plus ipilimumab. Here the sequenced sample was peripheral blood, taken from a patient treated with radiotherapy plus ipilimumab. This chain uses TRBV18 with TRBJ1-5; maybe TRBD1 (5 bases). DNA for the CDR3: TGTGCCAGCTCACCAGGGACGGCTAAGAATCAGCCCCAGCATTTT. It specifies CASSPGTAKNQPQHF. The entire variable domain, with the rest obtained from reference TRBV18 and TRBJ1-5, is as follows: NAGVMQNPRHLVRRRGQEARLRCSPMKGHSHVYWYRQLPEEGLKFMVYLQKENIIDESGMPKERFSAEFPKEGPSILRIQQVVRGDSAAYFCASSPGTAKNQPQHFGDGTRLSIL.